This TCR beta chain was profiled in a study of blood T cell repertoires in COVID-19. Per the study methods: Counts of nucleated cells, estimated from reference gene primer amplification, were obtained. Produced via immunoSEQ multiplex PCR; TCRdb's table is partial and in-frame only. D and trimming come from the DNA, and the V and J calls and clone size come from that table. The sample holds just over 300,000 clones, roughly 91% seen once. There are 13 residues in the CDR3. V dropped 8 bases and J dropped 2; count of bases not matched to a gene: 5. CDR1 and CDR2 (germline): SEHNR, FQNEAQ (reference sequence).

The sequenced sample consisted of peripheral blood. The TCR was taken from a woman in her twenties or thirties with COVID-19, enrolled during active disease. The chain combines TRBV7-9 with TRBJ2-7; TRBD2 matches at 8 bases. In nucleotides, the CDR3 is TGTGCCAGCTCCGGGGGGGTTACCTACGAGCAGTACTTC. Protein: CASSGGVTYEQYF.